This TCR beta chain was captured by sequencing in a study of CD8+ T cells in alopecia areata. After isolation, RNA underwent reverse transcription to generate cDNA as the sequencing template. The repertoire was sequenced with immunoSEQ multiplex PCR; TCRdb's copy has only in-frame clones and lacks some. The table records about 170,000 clones, roughly 66% of them present only once. Study findings and constraints: Scalp specimens additionally yield sequences from normal skin's resident alphabeta T cells. In lesional scalp, particularly from alopecia totalis/universalis, clonality was higher than in normal scalp.

The germline V gene has CDR1 SGDLS and CDR2 YYNGEE. The CDR3 has 16 residues. In regard to this clone: Its antigen is not known. A read error may produce the germline difference seen at one junction end.

The sorting of PBMCs gave CD4+ and CD8+ T cells. The rearrangement joins TRBV9 to TRBJ1-1; D is possibly TRBD1 (6 bases). This receptor was taken from a human donor with alopecia areata. Specimen: CD8+ T cells sorted from blood, collected at week 0. The CDR3 here is CASSVVRRDTGEAVIF. Written as DNA, the CDR3 is TGTGCCAGCAGCGTAGTACGCCGGGACACGGGAGAAGCGGTGATCTTT.